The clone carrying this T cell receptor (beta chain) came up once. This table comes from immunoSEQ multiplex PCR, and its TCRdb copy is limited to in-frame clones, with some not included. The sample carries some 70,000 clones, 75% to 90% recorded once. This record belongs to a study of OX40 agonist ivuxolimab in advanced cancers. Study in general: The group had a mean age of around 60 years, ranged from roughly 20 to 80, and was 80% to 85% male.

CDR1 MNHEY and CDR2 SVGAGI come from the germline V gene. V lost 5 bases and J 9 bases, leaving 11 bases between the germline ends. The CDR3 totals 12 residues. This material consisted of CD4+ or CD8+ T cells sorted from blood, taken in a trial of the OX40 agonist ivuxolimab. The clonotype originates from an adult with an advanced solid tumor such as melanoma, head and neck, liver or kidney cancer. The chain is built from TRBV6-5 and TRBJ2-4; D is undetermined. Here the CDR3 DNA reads TGTGCCAGCAGTAAGCGAATGGGCATTCAGTACTTC. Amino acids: CASSKRMGIQYF.